The clone carrying this T cell receptor beta chain was counted a single time. Measured with immunoSEQ multiplex PCR; TCRdb has only the in-frame clones, and not every one. In the table there are 100,000 to 150,000 clones, 84% of which are singletons. Per germline, CDR1 LGHNA and CDR2 YNFKEQ. The CDR3 is 12 amino acids. Deletions cut 2 bases from V and 6 bases from J, with 7 bases between. These data originate in a study of blood T cell repertoires in COVID-19. Study at large: Sources were T cells, B-cell-depleted T cells, or PBMCs; the material itself was cDNA or gDNA.

The chain links TRBV4-2 to TRBJ1-2; D ambiguous. Sequencing was done on a sample of peripheral blood. The sequence was obtained from a woman aged 60-75 years with acute or convalescent COVID-19. CDR3 DNA: TGTGCCAGCAGCCAACACGGGGATGGCTACACCTTC. As protein: CASSQHGDGYTF.